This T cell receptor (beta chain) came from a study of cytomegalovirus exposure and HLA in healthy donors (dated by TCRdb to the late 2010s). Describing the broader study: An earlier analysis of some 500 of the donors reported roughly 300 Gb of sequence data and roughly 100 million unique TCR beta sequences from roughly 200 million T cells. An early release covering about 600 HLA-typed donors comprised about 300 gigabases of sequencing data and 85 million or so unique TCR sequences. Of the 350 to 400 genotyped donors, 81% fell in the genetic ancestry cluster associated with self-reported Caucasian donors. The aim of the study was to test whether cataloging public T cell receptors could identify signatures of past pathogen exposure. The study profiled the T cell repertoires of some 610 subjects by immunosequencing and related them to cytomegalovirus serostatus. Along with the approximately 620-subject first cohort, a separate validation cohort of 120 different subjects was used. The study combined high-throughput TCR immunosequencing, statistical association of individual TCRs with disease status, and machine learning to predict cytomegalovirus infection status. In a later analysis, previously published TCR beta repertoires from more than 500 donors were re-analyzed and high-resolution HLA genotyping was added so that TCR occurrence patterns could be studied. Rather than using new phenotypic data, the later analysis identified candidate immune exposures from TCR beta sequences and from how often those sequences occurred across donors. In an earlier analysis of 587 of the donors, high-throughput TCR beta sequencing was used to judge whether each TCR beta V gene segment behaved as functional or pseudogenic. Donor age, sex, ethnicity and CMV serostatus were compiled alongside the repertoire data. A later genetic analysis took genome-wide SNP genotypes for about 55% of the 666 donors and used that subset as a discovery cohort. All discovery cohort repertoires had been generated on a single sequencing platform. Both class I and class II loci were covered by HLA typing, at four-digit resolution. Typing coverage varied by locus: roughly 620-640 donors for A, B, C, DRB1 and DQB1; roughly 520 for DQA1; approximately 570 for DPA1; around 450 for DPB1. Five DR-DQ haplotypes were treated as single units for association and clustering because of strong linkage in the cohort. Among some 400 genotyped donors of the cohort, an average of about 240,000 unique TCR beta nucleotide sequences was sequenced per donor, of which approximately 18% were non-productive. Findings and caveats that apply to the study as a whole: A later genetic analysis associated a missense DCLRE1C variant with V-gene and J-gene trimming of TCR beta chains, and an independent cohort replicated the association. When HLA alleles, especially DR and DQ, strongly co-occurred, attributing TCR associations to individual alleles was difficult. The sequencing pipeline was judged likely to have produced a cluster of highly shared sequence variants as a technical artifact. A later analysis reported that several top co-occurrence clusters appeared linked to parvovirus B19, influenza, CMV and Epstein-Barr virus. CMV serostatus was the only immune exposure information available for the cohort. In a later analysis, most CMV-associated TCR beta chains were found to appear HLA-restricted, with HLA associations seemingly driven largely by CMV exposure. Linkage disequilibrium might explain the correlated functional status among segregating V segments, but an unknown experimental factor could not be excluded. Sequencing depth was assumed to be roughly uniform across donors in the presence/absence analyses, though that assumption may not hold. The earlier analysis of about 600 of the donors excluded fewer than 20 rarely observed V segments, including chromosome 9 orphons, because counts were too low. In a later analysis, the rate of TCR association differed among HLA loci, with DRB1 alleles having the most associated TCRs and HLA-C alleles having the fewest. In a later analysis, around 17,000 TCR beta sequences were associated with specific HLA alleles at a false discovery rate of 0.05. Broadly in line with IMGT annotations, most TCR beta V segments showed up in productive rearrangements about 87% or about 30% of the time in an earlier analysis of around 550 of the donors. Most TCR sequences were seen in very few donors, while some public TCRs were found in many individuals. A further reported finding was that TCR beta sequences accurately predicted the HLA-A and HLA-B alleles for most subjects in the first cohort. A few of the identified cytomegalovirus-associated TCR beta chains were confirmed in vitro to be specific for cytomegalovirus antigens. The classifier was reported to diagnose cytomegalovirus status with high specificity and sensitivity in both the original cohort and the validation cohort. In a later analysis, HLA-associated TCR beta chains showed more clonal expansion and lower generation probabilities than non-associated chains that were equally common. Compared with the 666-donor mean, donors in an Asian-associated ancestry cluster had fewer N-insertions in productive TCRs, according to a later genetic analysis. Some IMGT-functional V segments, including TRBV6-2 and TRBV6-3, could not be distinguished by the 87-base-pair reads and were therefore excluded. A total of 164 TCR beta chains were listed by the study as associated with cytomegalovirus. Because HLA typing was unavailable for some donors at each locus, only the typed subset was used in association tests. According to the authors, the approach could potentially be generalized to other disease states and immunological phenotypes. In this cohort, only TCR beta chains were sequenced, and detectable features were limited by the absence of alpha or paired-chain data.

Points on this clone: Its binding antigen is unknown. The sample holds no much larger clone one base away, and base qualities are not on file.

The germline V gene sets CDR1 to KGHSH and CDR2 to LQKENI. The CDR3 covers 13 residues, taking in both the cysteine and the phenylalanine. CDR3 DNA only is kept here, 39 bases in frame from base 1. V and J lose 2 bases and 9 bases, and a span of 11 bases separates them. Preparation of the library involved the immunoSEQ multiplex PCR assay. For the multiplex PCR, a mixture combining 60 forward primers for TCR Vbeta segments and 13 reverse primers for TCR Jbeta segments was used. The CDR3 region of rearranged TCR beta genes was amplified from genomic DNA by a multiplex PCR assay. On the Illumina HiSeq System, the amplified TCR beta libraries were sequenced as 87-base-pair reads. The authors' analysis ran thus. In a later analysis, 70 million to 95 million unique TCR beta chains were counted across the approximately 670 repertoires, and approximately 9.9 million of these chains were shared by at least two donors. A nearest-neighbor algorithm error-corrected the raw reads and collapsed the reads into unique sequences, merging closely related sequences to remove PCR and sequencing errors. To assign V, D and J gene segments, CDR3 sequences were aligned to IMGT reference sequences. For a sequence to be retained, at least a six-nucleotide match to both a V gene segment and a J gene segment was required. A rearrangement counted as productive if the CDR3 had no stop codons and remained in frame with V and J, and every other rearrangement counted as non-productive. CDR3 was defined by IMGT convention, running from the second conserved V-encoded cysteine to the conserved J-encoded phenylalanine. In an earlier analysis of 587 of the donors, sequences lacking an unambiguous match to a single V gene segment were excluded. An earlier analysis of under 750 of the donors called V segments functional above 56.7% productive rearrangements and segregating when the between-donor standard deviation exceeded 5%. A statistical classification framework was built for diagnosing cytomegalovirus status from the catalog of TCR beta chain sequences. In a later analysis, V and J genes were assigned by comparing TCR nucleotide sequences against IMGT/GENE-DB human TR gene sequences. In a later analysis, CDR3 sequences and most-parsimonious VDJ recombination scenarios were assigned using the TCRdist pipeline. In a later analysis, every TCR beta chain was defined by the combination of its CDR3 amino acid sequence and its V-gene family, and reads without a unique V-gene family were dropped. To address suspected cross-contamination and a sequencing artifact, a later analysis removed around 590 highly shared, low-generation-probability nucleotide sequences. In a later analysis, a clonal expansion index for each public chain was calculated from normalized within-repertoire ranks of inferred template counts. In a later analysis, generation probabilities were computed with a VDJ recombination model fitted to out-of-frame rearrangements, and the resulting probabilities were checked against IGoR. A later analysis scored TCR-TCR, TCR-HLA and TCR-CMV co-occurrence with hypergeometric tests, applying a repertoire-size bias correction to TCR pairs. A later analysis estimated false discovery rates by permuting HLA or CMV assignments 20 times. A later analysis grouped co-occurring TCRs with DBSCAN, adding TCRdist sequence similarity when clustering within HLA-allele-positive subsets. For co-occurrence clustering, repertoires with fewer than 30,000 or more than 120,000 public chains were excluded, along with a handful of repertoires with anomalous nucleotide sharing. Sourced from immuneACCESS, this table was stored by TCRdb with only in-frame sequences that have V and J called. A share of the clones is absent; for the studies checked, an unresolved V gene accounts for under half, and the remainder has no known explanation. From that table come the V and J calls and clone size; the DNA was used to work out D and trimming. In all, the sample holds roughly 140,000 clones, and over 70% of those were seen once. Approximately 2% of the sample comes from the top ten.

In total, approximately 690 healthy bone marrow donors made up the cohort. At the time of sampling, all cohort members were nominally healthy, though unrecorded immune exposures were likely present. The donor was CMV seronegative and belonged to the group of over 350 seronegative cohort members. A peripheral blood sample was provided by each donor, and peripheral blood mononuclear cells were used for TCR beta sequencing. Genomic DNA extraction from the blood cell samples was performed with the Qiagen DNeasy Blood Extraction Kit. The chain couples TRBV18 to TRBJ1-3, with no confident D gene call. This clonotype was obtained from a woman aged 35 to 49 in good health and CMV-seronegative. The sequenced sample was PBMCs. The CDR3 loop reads CASSPTALATIYF. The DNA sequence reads TGTGCCAGCTCACCAACGGCTTTAGCCACCATATATTTT. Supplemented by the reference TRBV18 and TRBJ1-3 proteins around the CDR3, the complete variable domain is NAGVMQNPRHLVRRRGQEARLRCSPMKGHSHVYWYRQLPEEGLKFMVYLQKENIIDESGMPKERFSAEFPKEGPSILRIQQVVRGDSAAYFCASSPTALATIYFGEGSWLTVV.